This note documents a single T cell receptor (beta chain) sequence. CDR3 size: 15 residues. Trimming cost V 5 bases and J 0 bases, with 14 bases left between them. Per the germline V gene, CDR1 is SGDLS and CDR2 is YYNGEE. This record belongs to a study of T cell changes during pregnancy in multiple sclerosis. Some clones are missing from TCRdb's copy, which holds only in-frame ones; the method was immunoSEQ multiplex PCR. The sample holds fewer than 85,000 clones, 93% seen once. The sequence was obtained from a female donor with multiple sclerosis, enrolled in a pregnancy study. The material was peripheral blood, obtained in the second trimester of pregnancy. The chain joins TRBV9 to TRBJ1-2; maybe TRBD1 (6 bases). CDR3 coding DNA: TGTGCCAGCAGTGCTACAGGGCCCCCTAACTATGGCTACACCTTC. Translated: CASSATGPPNYGYTF.